This T cell receptor (beta chain) was captured in a study of blood T cell repertoires in COVID-19. Study-level background: PBMCs, B-cell-depleted T cells, or T cells were the source of the cDNA or gDNA that made up the material.

The CDR3 extends over 16 amino acids. Germline values: CDR1 MNHEY, CDR2 SMNVEV (reference sequence). V gave up 3 bases and J gave up 5 bases; unmatched junction bases: 12. Authors' methods: Reference gene primer amplification gave estimated nucleated cell counts. The protocol was immunoSEQ multiplex PCR, while the TCRdb copy is restricted to in-frame clones and leaves out a portion. V and J calls and clone size come straight from that table; D and trimming were deduced from the DNA. The sample lists 250,000 to 350,000 clones; around 87% were seen once. The chain combines TRBV27 with TRBJ1-1; 7 nucleotides line up with TRBD1. Material: peripheral blood. This TCR was sampled from a woman in her forties or fifties who had recovered from COVID-19. The CDR3 sequence: CASSLRDSGIRTEAFF. For the CDR3, the DNA is TGTGCCAGCAGTTTGAGGGACAGTGGGATAAGGACTGAAGCTTTCTTT.